The clone carrying this T cell receptor (beta chain) was detected only a few times. The sample comes from a study of patients and donors after allogeneic stem cell transplantation. This CDR3 contains 14 residues. V was clipped by 0 bases and J by 7 bases, with 10 bases between them. One entry per CDR3 protein results from TCRdb running MiXCR on the RT-PCR reads. The sample shows over 130,000 distinct CDR3 sequences, approximately 37% of them seen only once. The genes are TRBV12-3 or TRBV12-4 and TRBJ1-5; a possible D gene is TRBD1 (5 bases). The sample taken for sequencing was blood, either unsorted or a sorted T cell fraction (not recorded which). This clonotype was sampled from a human donor who was either an allogeneic HSCT recipient or a stem cell or donor lymphocyte infusion donor (not recorded which). It is not recorded whose cells these are; they may come from a transplant donor. CDR3 sequence (DNA): TGTGCCAGCAGTTTAGCGCTAAGGGGCCAGCCCCAGCATTTT. It specifies CASSLALRGQPQHF.